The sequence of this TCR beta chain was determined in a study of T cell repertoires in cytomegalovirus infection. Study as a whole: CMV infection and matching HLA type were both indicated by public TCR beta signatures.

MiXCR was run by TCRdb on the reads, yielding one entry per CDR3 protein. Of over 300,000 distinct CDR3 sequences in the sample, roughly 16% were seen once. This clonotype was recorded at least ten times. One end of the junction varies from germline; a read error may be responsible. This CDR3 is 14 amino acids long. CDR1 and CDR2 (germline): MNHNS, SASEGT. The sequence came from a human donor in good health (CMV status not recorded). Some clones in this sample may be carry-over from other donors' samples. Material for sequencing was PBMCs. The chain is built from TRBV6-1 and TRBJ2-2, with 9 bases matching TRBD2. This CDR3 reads CASGDAGGIGELFF. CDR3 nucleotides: TGTGCCAGCGGTGACGCGGGGGGGATCGGGGAGCTGTTTTTT.